The source of this TCR beta chain is a study of blood T cell repertoires in COVID-19. Across the study: The analysed material was cDNA or gDNA that came from T cells, B-cell-depleted T cells, or PBMCs.

Original data processing: Reference gene primers were amplified, and this amplification served to estimate nucleated cell counts. Some clones are missing from TCRdb's copy, which holds only in-frame ones; the method was immunoSEQ multiplex PCR. V, J and clone size reflect that table, while D and trimming were determined from the DNA. The sample lists 100,000 to 150,000 clones, around nine tenths occurring once. This clone is a singleton in its sample. There are 15 residues in the CDR3. Per the germline V gene, CDR1 is SNHLY and CDR2 is FYNNEI. V lost 10 bases, J lost 0 bases, and 8 bases stayed unmatched.

The receptor comes from a man aged 55 to 70 with COVID-19, enrolled during active disease. V and J are TRBV2 and TRBJ2-7, with 11 bases fitting TRBD1. The specimen sequenced was peripheral blood. The CDR3 region has the DNA TGTGCCACTGAAAGCGGGACAGGGGGCTCCTACGAGCAGTACTTC. Amino acids: CATESGTGGSYEQYF.